This TCR beta chain was profiled in a study of blood T cells in healthy people across ages. Then a second PCR, running roughly 7 to 11 cycles, was carried out with a sample-barcoded 5' primer and a J-beta primer mix. Every cDNA was tagged by a template-switch adaptor with 12 random nucleotides. A single record per CDR3 protein comes from TCRdb applying MiXCR to the 5' RACE reads. The sample includes hundreds of thousands of distinct CDR3 sequences, about 27% seen only once; the top ten take under 4.5%. Study conclusions and caveats: Fewer expanded clones and more diversity marked long-lived versus aged donors.

This clonotype was recorded once. Antigen: not known. This sample also belongs to another study, concerning T cells of mothers and their children. From that report: Sample barcodes plus 2-4 random nucleotides came from the M1S primer. The study found thymic selection shapes TCR recombination output similarly in related and unrelated pairs.

The sample consisted of blood. The receptor comes from a boy aged 2 to 10 in good health.

The CDR3 is CASEMNSGEQFF. CDR3 nucleotide sequence: TGTGCCAGCGAAATGAATAGTGGTGAGCAGTTCTTC. The gene calls are TRBV27 and TRBJ2-1; D is undetermined. Germline values: CDR1 MNHEY, CDR2 SMNVEV (reference sequence). The CDR3 contains 12 residues. V lost 8 bases, J lost 9 bases, and 14 bases lay in between.